The 8 T cell receptor beta chains listed next were all sequenced from one sample in a study of breast tumors, draining lymph nodes, adjacent tissues. TCRdb used MiXCR to reprocess the multiplex PCR reads, holding one entry per CDR3 protein. The table shows 200,000 or so distinct CDR3 sequences, with roughly 31% occurring only once. Samples came from axillary lymph nodes draining the breast cancer. The specimen sequenced was axillary lymph node tissue. The source of these receptors is a female donor with breast cancer. Some clones in this sample may be carry-over from other donors' samples.

To note about this clonotype: Given a much more abundant clone one base away, this may be a read error. This chain uses TRBV5-6 with TRBJ1-2, with D hard to call. This CDR3 contains 13 residues. Trimming took 4 bases from V and 8 from J, leaving 15 bases between them. In germline, CDR1 is SGHDT, CDR2 YYEEEE. CDR3 in amino acids: CASSKRVPGGYTF. CDR3 DNA: TGTGCCAGCAGCAAGAGGGTCCCTGGGGGCTACACCTTC.

For this clonotype: A much larger clone sits a single nucleotide away, making a read error possible. CDR3 in amino acids: CSATIAGGNANEQFF. In DNA, the CDR3 is TGCAGTGCCACGATAGCGGGAGGGAACGCCAATGAGCAGTTCTTC. The rearrangement links TRBV20-1 to TRBJ2-1; 11 bases agree with TRBD2. This CDR3 is 15 amino acids long. Germline V gene sequence: CDR1 DFQATT, CDR2 SNEGSKA (reference sequence). V lost 6 bases and J lost 6; bases outside the gene matches: 10.

This clonotype was seen ten or more times. The chain links TRBV7-8 to TRBJ2-5, with TRBD2 as a possible D gene (6 bases). Germline CDR1 SGHVS, CDR2 FQNEAQ. The CDR3 runs 15 residues. V lost 5 bases, J lost 1 base, and 14 bases lay in between. DNA of the CDR3: TGTGCCAGCAGCCCCGGGACTTTGGGCCAAGAGACCCAGTACTTC. Translation gives CASSPGTLGQETQYF.

This clonotype showed up many times. A much larger clone lies one base from this, so it may be a read error. CDR3 residues: CSASRGFETPYF. In DNA form, the CDR3 reads TGCAGTGCTTCAAGGGGTTTTGAGACCCCGTACTTC. V is TRBV20-1 and J is TRBJ2-5, with D perhaps matching TRBD1 (5 bases). CDR1 and CDR2 from the germline V gene are DFQATT and SNEGSKA (reference sequence). The CDR3 covers 12 residues.

This clonotype showed up many times. This chain uses TRBV4-3 with TRBJ2-1, with TRBD2 as a possible D gene (6 bases). With 1 base removed from V and 6 bases from J, the gap between germline ends came to 13 bases. The CDR3 has 15 residues. Germline V gives CDR1 LGHNA, CDR2 YSLEER. The CDR3: CASSQGGGRLNEQFF. The CDR3 coding sequence is TGCGCCAGCAGCCAAGGGGGAGGACGGCTCAATGAGCAGTTCTTC.

At least ten counts were recorded for this clonotype. V and J are TRBV5-1 and TRBJ1-2; D gene unclear. Germline assignment: CDR1 SGHRS and CDR2 YFSETQ. This CDR3 has 14 residues. Trimming removed 4 bases from V and 8 bases from J, with 18 bases in between. CDR3 in DNA: TGCGCCAGCAGCCCAGGTAGTAGGGTCCAGGGCTACACCTTC. Encoded protein: CASSPGSRVQGYTF.

This chain connects TRBV29-1 to TRBJ2-5; no reliable D call. V gave up 3 bases and J gave up 1 base, with 12 bases separating them. Per germline, CDR1 SQVTM and CDR2 ANQGSEA. This CDR3 is built from 14 residues. The CDR3: CSVDGPRTQETQYF. Here the CDR3 DNA reads TGCAGCGTTGATGGGCCGCGGACCCAAGAGACCCAGTACTTC.

This chain joins TRBV29-1 and TRBJ2-5; possibly TRBD1 or TRBD2 for D (6 bases each). V dropped 4 bases and J dropped 0 bases, with 18 bases sitting between them. Looked up from germline, CDR1 is SQVTM and CDR2 is ANQGSEA. The CDR3 has 16 amino acids. CDR3 nucleotides: TGCAGCGTTGTGGGGCTCGGGGGCCGTGACCAAGAGACCCAGTACTTC. Translating gives CSVVGLGGRDQETQYF.